A single TCR beta chain is shown here with its context. One end of the junction does not line up with germline, which may come from a read error. The length of the CDR3 is 14 residues. Germline V gives CDR1 SGHRS, CDR2 YFSETQ. The source of the sample is a study of shared clonotypes between healthy human individuals. The method was immunoSEQ multiplex PCR; TCRdb's version includes in-frame clones alone and lacks a portion of them. The sample comprises about 2 million clones, 90% to 95% of which are singletons, and roughly 0.13% rests with the top ten. The specimen sequenced was naive CD4+ T cells sorted from blood. The subset is: CD45RA+ positively selected. The genes are TRBV5-1 and TRBJ2-3, with D possibly being TRBD2 (6 bases). The receptor was isolated from a man in his late teens or twenties in good health. The CDR3 sequence: CASSSGDFPDTQYF. The DNA for the CDR3 is TGCGCCAGCAGCTCGGGGGACTTCCCAGATACACAGTATTTT. Based on the CDR3 plus reference TRBV5-1 and TRBJ2-3, the full variable domain is KAGVTQTPRYLIKTRGQQVTLSCSPISGHRSVSWYQQTPGQGLQFLFEYFSETQRNKGNFPGRFSGRQFSNSRSEMNVSTLELGDSALYLCASSSGDFPDTQYFGPGTRLTVL.